The rows below give T cell receptor beta chains drawn from one sample of a study of regulatory T cells in long-lasting Graves disease. TCRdb processed the multiplex PCR reads anew with MiXCR; each CDR3 protein has one entry. In the table there are roughly 420,000 distinct CDR3 sequences, 12% to 15% of which are singletons. These data also featured in a second study, about T cells in Graves' hyperthyroidism and ophthalmopathy.

The source material was peripheral blood mononuclear cells (PBMCs), sampled at new diagnosis, from a patient treated with antithyroid drugs. The receptors were gathered from a woman aged 50 to 65 with Graves disease. The CDR3 runs from the conserved cysteine through the conserved F or W. A D gene is named only where the DNA matches it firmly. Clone size is not always given. Where it is, it says once, few, many or a class for expanded clones.

v_gene,d_gene,abundance,j_gene,CDR3nt,CDR3aa
TRBV11-2,-,many,TRBJ2-1,TGTGCCAGCAGCTTAAGGGTTAACCGAAATGAGCAGTTCTTC,CASSLRVNRNEQFF
TRBV2,-,many,TRBJ1-1,TGTGCCAGCAGGAGGGGGTGGACTGAAGCTTTCTTT,CASRRGWTEAFF
TRBV28,-,many,TRBJ2-2,TGTGCCAGCAGACCGGCAGGGCGGCCCGGGGAGCTGTTTTTT,CASRPAGRPGELFF
TRBV25-1,TRBD1,few,TRBJ2-7,TGTGCCAGCAGTGAATACACAGGGACAGTCTACGAGCAGTACTTC,CASSEYTGTVYEQYF
TRBV19,-,few,TRBJ2-2,TGTGCCACGACGGATACGAACACCGGGGAGCTGTTTTTT,CATTDTNTGELFF
TRBV5-1,-,few,TRBJ2-1,TGCGCCAGCAGCTTCGAGGTGGGGTCCTACAATGAGCAGTTCTTC,CASSFEVGSYNEQFF
TRBV29-1,-,many,TRBJ2-1,TGCAGCGTTGAACGGCGCCTCGTAAACAATGAGCAGTTCTTC,CSVERRLVNNEQFF
TRBV24-1,-,-,TRBJ1-5,TGTGCCACCAGTGATGGGGGGTCCAATCAGCCCCAGCATTTT,CATSDGGSNQPQHF
TRBV3-1,TRBD2,many,TRBJ2-7,TGTGCCAGCAGCCAAGCAGGACTAGCGGCCTACGAGCAGTACTTC,CASSQAGLAAYEQYF
TRBV7-9,-,many,TRBJ2-7,TGTGCCAGCAGCTTAGGAGTAGGGCGCGAGCAGTACTTC,CASSLGVGREQYF
TRBV9,TRBD2,few,TRBJ2-1,TGTGCCAGCAGCGTAGGTCTTGCGGGAGGACCAAATGAGCAGTTCTTC,CASSVGLAGGPNEQFF
TRBV11-2,-,many,TRBJ2-7,TGTGCCAGCAGCTTAGCCGGAGTAGAGGTCGAGCAGTACTTC,CASSLAGVEVEQYF
TRBV28,-,few,TRBJ2-7,TGTGCCAGCAGTGGCGTACAGGGTTCCTACGAGCAGTACTTC,CASSGVQGSYEQYF
TRBV28,TRBD1,few,TRBJ2-7,TGTGCCAGCGGTTCCGGGACAGCTTCCTACGAGCAGTACTTC,CASGSGTASYEQYF
TRBV6-2/TRBV6-3,TRBD2,many,TRBJ2-1,TGTGCCAGCGGGCCTAGCGGGAGGTCAAATGAGCAGTTCTTC,CASGPSGRSNEQFF
TRBV5-1,-,-,TRBJ2-7,TGCGCCAGCAGCCTCGGACAGAGATACGAGCAGTACTTC,CASSLGQRYEQYF
TRBV9,-,few,TRBJ2-1,TGTGCCAGCAGCGCCCTTTATCGCCCCAGCTCCTACAATGAGCAGTTCTTC,CASSALYRPSSYNEQFF
TRBV5-1,-,many,TRBJ2-1,TGCGCCAGCTCTAGAAGAGGGGCGGATGAGCAGTTCTTC,CASSRRGADEQFF
TRBV6-4,-,-,TRBJ2-1,TGTGCCAGCAGTGAGTCCGCCGATGAGCAGTTCTTC,CASSESADEQFF
TRBV12-3/TRBV12-4,-,many,TRBJ2-7,TGTGCCAGCAGTCCCCCGGTGAAGGTCGAGCAGTACTTC,CASSPPVKVEQYF
TRBV18,TRBD2,many,TRBJ2-7,TGTGCCAGCTCACCACGCGCACTAGCGGGGAGATCCTACGAGCAGTACTTC,CASSPRALAGRSYEQYF
TRBV11-2,-,many,TRBJ1-5,TGTGCCAGCAGCTTACAGGGGCTGAGCAATCAGCCCCAGCATTTT,CASSLQGLSNQPQHF
TRBV27,-,-,TRBJ2-7,TGTGCCAGCAGTTTAGGAGGGTTTGGCTACGAGCAGTACTTC,CASSLGGFGYEQYF